This T cell receptor beta chain emerged from a study of CD8+CD57+ T cells in acquired aplastic anemia. Details on this clonotype: This may be a read error: a much more frequent sequence differs by one nucleotide.

The V gene lost 3 bases and the J gene lost 3 bases, with 32 bases spanning the gap. This CDR3 is 20 amino acids long. CDR1 DFQATT and CDR2 SNEGSKA come from the germline V gene (reference sequence). CDR3 and TCR beta VDJ profiling relied on a genomic DNA template. TCRdb reprocessed the reads with MiXCR, giving one entry per CDR3 protein. The sample records under 200,000 distinct CDR3 sequences, 48% being singletons. Previously, flow cytometry had revealed CD8+CD57+ cell expansion in the patients chosen for sequencing. The clonotype comes from a human donor with aplastic anemia. The specimen was sorted CD4+, CD8+, or CD8+CD57+ T cells (not recorded which) from PBMCs. V usage is TRBV20-1 and J usage is TRBJ1-1; tentatively, D is TRBD1 (6 bases). DNA of the CDR3: TGCAGTGCTAGGGCCCGTTCGGCGGACAGTCTCTTAAACATGGACACTGAAGCTTTCTTT. Its protein is CSARARSADSLLNMDTEAFF.